This note documents a single T cell receptor beta chain sequence. Assay: immunoSEQ multiplex PCR; the TCRdb copy retains only in-frame clones and omits some. The sample has over 200,000 clones; around nine tenths are singletons. This specimen comes from a study of blood T cell repertoires in COVID-19. Study information: The United States, Italy and Spain provided the acute and convalescent COVID-19 samples. Nucleic acid was either cDNA or gDNA, and it came from T cells, B-cell-depleted T cells, or PBMCs.

This TCR was recovered from a man between 60 and 75 years old who had recovered from COVID-19. The sequenced sample was peripheral blood.

The CDR3 nucleotides read TGTGCCAGCCACAGGGCCAATGAAAAACTGTTTTTT. It is translated as CASHRANEKLFF. V is TRBV6-6 and J is TRBJ1-4; a weak D match, TRBD1 (6 bases). This CDR3 contains 12 residues. Germline V gene data show CDR1 as MNHNY and CDR2 as SVGAGI (reference sequence). Between the trimmed V and J ends, which lost 8 bases and 5 bases, there was a span of 9 bases.